This TCR beta chain was profiled in a study of regulatory T cells in long-lasting Graves disease. Study observations and caveats: Between persistent patients, about 2,500 public clonotypes were shared, exceeding the approximately 990 shared between new patients. Gene preferences differed: TRBV28, TRBJ1-2, TRBJ2-5 in persistent cases.

As to time point: persistent/refractory GD, antithyroid drugs over 5 years with positive TRAb. PBMC RNA served as the TCR library source. Patients were enrolled at an endocrinology department in Xi'an, China. With regard to this clonotype: What it binds is not known.

The germline gives CDR1 LGHDT, CDR2 YNNKEL (reference sequence). CDR3 length: 14 residues. Trimming stripped 4 bases from V and 0 bases from J, with 10 bases between. HTBI primers from iRepertoire and Arm-PCR of CDR3 regions yielded the TCR beta libraries. TCRdb passed the multiplex PCR reads through MiXCR, listing each CDR3 protein once. The table records approximately 350,000 distinct CDR3 sequences, approximately 25% of them present only once. The chain has TRBV3-1 and TRBJ2-7; D is uncertain. This receptor was taken from a woman aged 40 to 50 with Graves disease. The source material was peripheral blood mononuclear cells (PBMCs), sampled when the disease was refractory, from a patient treated with antithyroid drugs. CDR3 DNA sequence: TGTGCCAGCAGCCTAAGGACGGCCTCCTACGAGCAGTACTTC. Translation: CASSLRTASYEQYF.